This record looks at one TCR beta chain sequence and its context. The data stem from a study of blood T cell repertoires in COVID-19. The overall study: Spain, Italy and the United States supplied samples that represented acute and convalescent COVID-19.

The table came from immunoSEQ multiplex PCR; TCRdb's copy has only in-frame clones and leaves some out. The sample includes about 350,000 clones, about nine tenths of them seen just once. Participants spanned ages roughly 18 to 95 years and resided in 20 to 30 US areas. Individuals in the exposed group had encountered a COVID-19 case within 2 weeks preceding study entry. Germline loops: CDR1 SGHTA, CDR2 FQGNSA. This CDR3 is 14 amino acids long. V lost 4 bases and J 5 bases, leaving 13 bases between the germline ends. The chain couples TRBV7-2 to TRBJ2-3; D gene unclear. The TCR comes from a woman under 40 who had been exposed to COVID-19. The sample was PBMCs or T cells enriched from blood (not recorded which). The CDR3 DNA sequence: TGTGCCAGCAGCTCCCCTCCCCTCGGAGATACGCAGTATTTT. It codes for CASSSPPLGDTQYF.